Listed below are T cell receptor beta chains from one sample, sequenced in a study of shared clonotypes between healthy human individuals. The repertoire was sequenced with immunoSEQ multiplex PCR; TCRdb's copy has only in-frame clones and lacks some. The sample holds approximately 740,000 clones, approximately 92% seen once. Sequencing was performed on naive CD8+ T cells sorted from blood. These receptors were obtained from a man aged 25 to 40 in good health. Both conserved end residues are part of each CDR3.

length,V,J,CDR3
21,TRBV4-1,TRBJ2-1,CASSPAGTSGAQSPLWDEQFF
17,TRBV2,TRBJ2-4,CASSEIRDISYKNIQYF
15,TRBV6-6,TRBJ2-5,CASSFLGGPQETQYF
14,TRBV11-2,TRBJ2-7,CASSFGGIIYEQYF
13,TRBV28,TRBJ1-4,CASSLVMGQGLVF
11,TRBV7-2,TRBJ1-1,CASSLELVAFF
11,TRBV28,TRBJ2-3,CASSPGDTQYF
15,TRBV4-1,TRBJ2-3,CASSLGLAGADTQYF
15,TRBV30,TRBJ2-1,CAWSGFGGMGNEQFF
16,TRBV12-5,TRBJ2-1,CASGVTDIPGSDEQFF
14,TRBV27,TRBJ1-1,CASRSTGETTEAFF
14,TRBV4-1,TRBJ1-2,CASSQDGRDYGYTF
14,TRBV6-5,TRBJ1-1,CASSYGQGLTEAFF
18,TRBV15,TRBJ2-3,CATSRDYPLEVRTDTQYF
16,TRBV27,TRBJ2-7,CASSKQPGLTSYEQYF
18,TRBV7-6,TRBJ1-3,CASSLARGGTLSGNTIYF
14,TRBV6-5,TRBJ1-1,CASSYSYSADEAFF
15,TRBV6-5,TRBJ2-1,CASSPGTWMSNEQFF
19,TRBV7-9,TRBJ2-2,CASSPPRTSGRRHTGELFF
15,TRBV27,TRBJ2-1,CASSLGAGGPNEQFF
14,TRBV29-1,TRBJ2-7,CSVGRQVGAYEQYF
18,TRBV28,TRBJ2-7,CASSSRGVDILGWYEQYF
14,TRBV11-2,TRBJ2-7,CASSLDAGYYEQYF
14,TRBV2,TRBJ1-1,CALRAGTGGTEAFF